This T cell receptor (beta chain) was recorded in a study of Ad26.COV2.S vaccination and SARS-CoV-2 variants. Study as a whole: The vaccine Ad26.COV2.S was put into the muscle once, or twice with 56 days between.

Sequenced by immunoSEQ multiplex PCR; TCRdb stores in-frame clones only, minus some. This sample has around 370,000 clones, with about 85% found just once. The length of the CDR3 is 14 residues. Trimming took off 3 bases at V and 2 bases at J, with 8 bases between the two ends. Germline V gene sequence: CDR1 SGHNT, CDR2 YENEEA. Sample treatment: some 20 received Ad26.COV2.S at low or high dose, single or two shots; five or six received placebo; per-sample allocation not given. Sampling took place 63 days after the first vaccine or placebo injection. Adults aged 18-55 years in Boston included the donor.

J is TRBJ2-1 and V is TRBV11-3, with a weak D call TRBD2 (5 bases). The specimen was peripheral blood, collected in a trial of Ad26.COV2.S vaccine versus placebo. This TCR derives from a person between 18 and 60 years old who received the Ad26.COV2.S COVID-19 vaccine or a placebo. The CDR3 spells CASSLTGAYNEQFF. Here the CDR3 DNA reads TGTGCCAGCAGCTTGACCGGGGCCTACAATGAGCAGTTCTTC.